Each of the 9 T cell receptor beta chains below was sequenced from the same sample in a study of OX40 agonist ivuxolimab in advanced cancers. Here immunoSEQ multiplex PCR was the method, and the copy in TCRdb shows in-frame clones only, minus some. The repertoire includes 20,000 to 25,000 clones, around 76% of them detected once, and approximately 9.6% sits in the top ten. Source: CD4+ or CD8+ T cells sorted from blood, taken in a trial of the OX40 agonist ivuxolimab. These receptor sequences come from an adult with an advanced solid tumor such as melanoma, head and neck, liver or kidney cancer.

This chain uses TRBV2 with TRBJ1-5, with no clear D. Trimming cost V 7 bases and J 2 bases, with 15 bases left between them. The CDR3 loop spans 15 amino acids. Germline V gene data show CDR1 as SNHLY and CDR2 as FYNNEI. The CDR3: CASNRGEYGNQPQHF. The CDR3 nucleotides read TGTGCCAGCAACCGCGGGGAGTATGGCAATCAGCCCCAGCATTTT.

The V call is TRBV7-2, the J call TRBJ2-5; 7 bases fit TRBD1. The CDR3 extends over 14 amino acids. V gave up 5 bases and J gave up 5 bases; unmatched junction bases: 8. Germline CDR1 reads SGHTA; CDR2 reads FQGNSA. CDR3 amino acids: CASSRQGVSETQYF. The CDR3 coding sequence is TGTGCCAGCAGCCGACAGGGCGTTTCGGAGACCCAGTACTTC.

The chain recombines TRBV5-5 with TRBJ2-3, with 10 bases aligning to TRBD2. Trimming at V came to 4 bases and at J to 5 bases, leaving 10 bases not matched to a gene. This CDR3 is 16 amino acids long. Germline CDR1 reads SGHKS; CDR2 reads YYEKEE (reference sequence). CDR3 sequence (DNA): TGTGCCAGCAGCCCCGAAGCGGGGGGGCTTGGAGATACGCAGTATTTT. It is translated as CASSPEAGGLGDTQYF. The variable domain in full, completed from reference TRBV5-5 and TRBJ2-3, reads DAGVTQSPTHLIKTRGQQVTLRCSPISGHKSVSWYQQVLGQGPQFIFQYYEKEERGRGNFPDRFSARQFPNYSSELNVNALLLGDSALYLCASSPEAGGLGDTQYFGPGTRLTVL.

The chain couples TRBV10-3 to TRBJ2-5; 8 bases line up with TRBD1. The CDR3 is 16 amino acids. V shed 6 bases and J 0 bases; nucleotides not matched to a gene: 9. Germline CDR1 reads ENHRY; CDR2 reads SYGVKD. This CDR3 reads CAIRSPDREDQETQYF. The CDR3 nucleotides read TGTGCCATCAGATCCCCGGACAGGGAGGACCAAGAGACCCAGTACTTC.

The rearrangement links TRBV29-1 to TRBJ1-4; D not resolved. Germline lookup yields CDR1 SQVTM and CDR2 ANQGSEA. V lost 4 bases and J 1 base, leaving 13 bases between the germline ends. The CDR3 is 15 residues long. CDR3 in DNA: TGCAGCGTTGTGCGGACTGATTTAACTAATGAAAAACTGTTTTTT. Translating gives CSVVRTDLTNEKLFF.

This clone is categorized as large. The chain has TRBV10-2 and TRBJ2-2; D might be TRBD1 or TRBD2, each matching 6 bases. Trimming took 4 bases from V and 5 from J, leaving 14 bases between them. CDR1 and CDR2 from the germline V gene are WSHSY and SAAADI. This CDR3 has 15 residues. CDR3 coding DNA: TGCGCCAGCAGTGTCACGGGGGCGGGGACCGGGGAGCTGTTTTTT. Translated, it gives CASSVTGAGTGELFF.

V usage is TRBV2 and J usage is TRBJ2-6; no reliable D call. This CDR3 spans 14 amino acids. V was pared by 4 bases and J by 0 bases, with 4 bases between. The germline V gene has CDR1 SNHLY and CDR2 FYNNEI. The CDR3 loop is CASSAGSGANVLTF. In DNA, the CDR3 is TGTGCCAGCAGTGCGGGCTCTGGGGCCAACGTCCTGACTTTC.

The sample holds one count of this clone. The chain joins TRBV4-3 to TRBJ2-4, with D hard to call. V was shortened by 0 bases and J by 7 bases, with 7 bases between the two germline ends. The CDR3 totals 13 residues. Germline V lookup: CDR1 LGHNA, CDR2 YSLEER. CDR3: CASSQEIANIQYF. The CDR3 DNA follows: TGCGCCAGCAGCCAAGAAATCGCGAACATTCAGTACTTC.

This chain links TRBV10-3 with TRBJ1-6, with unresolved D. Germline V CDR1 and CDR2: ENHRY, SYGVKD. This CDR3 is 13 amino acids long. Trimming cost V 8 bases and J 8 bases, with 13 bases left between them. DNA for the CDR3: TGTGCCATCCAGCGGGCATCTGATTCACCCCTCCACTTT. This translates into CAIQRASDSPLHF.